The sequence of this T cell receptor (beta chain) was determined in a study of T cell changes during pregnancy in multiple sclerosis. CDR1 is SGHAT and CDR2 is FQNNGV in the germline V gene. V was shortened by 5 bases and J by 8 bases, with 12 bases between the two germline ends. The CDR3 consists of 12 residues. The assay was immunoSEQ multiplex PCR, and TCRdb's table has in-frame clones only and misses some. The data show 90,000 to 100,000 clones, with roughly 90% seen just once and about 1.5% held by the top ten. The sequencing here drew on peripheral blood, taken in the first trimester of pregnancy. The genes are TRBV11-2 and TRBJ1-2; TRBD1 is a possible D gene (6 bases). The TCR sequence derives from a female donor with multiple sclerosis, enrolled in a pregnancy study. CDR3 protein: CASSQGQWGYTF. The CDR3 DNA reads as TGTGCCAGCAGCCAAGGACAGTGGGGCTACACCTTC. Looking up the rest from reference TRBV11-2 and TRBJ1-2 gives the full variable domain: EAGVAQSPRYKIIEKRQSVAFWCNPISGHATLYWYQQILGQGPKLLIQFQNNGVVDDSQLPKDRFSAERLKGVDSTLKIQPAKLEDSAVYLCASSQGQWGYTFGSGTRLTVV.